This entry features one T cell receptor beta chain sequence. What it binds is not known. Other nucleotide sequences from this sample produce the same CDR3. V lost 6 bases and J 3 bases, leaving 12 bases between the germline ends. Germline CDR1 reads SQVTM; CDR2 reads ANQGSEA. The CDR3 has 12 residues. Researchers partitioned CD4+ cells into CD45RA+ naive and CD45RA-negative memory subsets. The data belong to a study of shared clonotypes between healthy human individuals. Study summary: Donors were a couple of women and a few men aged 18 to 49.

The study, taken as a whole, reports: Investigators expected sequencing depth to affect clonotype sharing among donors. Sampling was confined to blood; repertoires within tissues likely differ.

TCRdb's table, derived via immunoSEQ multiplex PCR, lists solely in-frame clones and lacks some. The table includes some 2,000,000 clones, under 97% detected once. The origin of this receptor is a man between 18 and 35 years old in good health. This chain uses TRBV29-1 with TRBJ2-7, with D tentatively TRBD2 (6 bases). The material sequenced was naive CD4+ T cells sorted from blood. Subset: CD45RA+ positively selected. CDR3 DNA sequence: TGCAGCGTCCCTGGGACTCTCTACGAGCAGTACTTC. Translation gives CSVPGTLYEQYF.